This T cell receptor beta chain was sequenced for a study of T cell clones after liver transplantation. Assay: immunoSEQ multiplex PCR; the TCRdb copy retains only in-frame clones and omits some. This sample carries around 110,000 clones, 90% of them seen once, and the ten largest clones take 0.83%. This CDR3 has 13 amino acids. The V gene lost 5 bases and the J gene lost 8 bases, with 14 bases spanning the gap. The germline CDR1 and CDR2 sequences are LNHDA and SQIVND (reference sequence). The chain combines TRBV19 with TRBJ2-3, with a possible D match to TRBD2 (7 bases). The source material was CD4+ T cells from blood, sampled 12 months after liver transplant. The sequence was obtained from a human patient who received a liver transplant. Some T cells may be supplied by the graft donor. CDR3 amino acids: CASSLGRGGTQYF. CDR3 in DNA: TGTGCCAGTAGTCTAGGGAGGGGGGGTACGCAGTATTTT.